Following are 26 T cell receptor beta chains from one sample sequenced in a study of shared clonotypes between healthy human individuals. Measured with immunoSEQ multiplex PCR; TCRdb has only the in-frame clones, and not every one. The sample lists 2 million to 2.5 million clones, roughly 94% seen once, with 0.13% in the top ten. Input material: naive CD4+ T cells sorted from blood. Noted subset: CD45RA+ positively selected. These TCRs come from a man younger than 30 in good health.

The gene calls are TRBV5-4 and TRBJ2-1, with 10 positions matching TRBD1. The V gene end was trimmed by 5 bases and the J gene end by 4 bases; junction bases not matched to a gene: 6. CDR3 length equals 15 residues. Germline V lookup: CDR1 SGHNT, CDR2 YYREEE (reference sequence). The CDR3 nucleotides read TGTGCCAGCAGAACAGGGACAGGGGAGTACAATGAGCAGTTCTTC. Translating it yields CASRTGTGEYNEQFF.

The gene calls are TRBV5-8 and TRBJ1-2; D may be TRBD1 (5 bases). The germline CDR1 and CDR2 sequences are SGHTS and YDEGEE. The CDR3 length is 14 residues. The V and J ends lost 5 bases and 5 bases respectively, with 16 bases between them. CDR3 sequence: CASRTGGSNYGYTF. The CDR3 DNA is TGTGCCAGCAGAACCGGGGGGAGCAATTATGGCTACACCTTC. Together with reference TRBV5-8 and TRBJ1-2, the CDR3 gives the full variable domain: EAGVTQSPTHLIKTRGQQATLRCSPISGHTSVYWYQQALGLGLQFLLWYDEGEERNRGNFPPRFSGRQFPNYSSELNVNALELEDSALYLCASRTGGSNYGYTFGSGTRLTVV.

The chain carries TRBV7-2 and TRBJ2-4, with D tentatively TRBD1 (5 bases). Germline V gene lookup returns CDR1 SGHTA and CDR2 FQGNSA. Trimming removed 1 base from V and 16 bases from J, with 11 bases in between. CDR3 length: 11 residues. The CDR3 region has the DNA TGTGCCAGCAGCTTAGAGAGGACAACTTACTTC. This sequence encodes CASSLERTTYF.

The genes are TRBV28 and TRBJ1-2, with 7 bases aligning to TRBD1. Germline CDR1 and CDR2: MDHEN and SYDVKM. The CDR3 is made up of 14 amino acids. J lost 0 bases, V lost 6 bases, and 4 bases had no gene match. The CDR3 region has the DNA TGTGCCAGCAGAACAGGGGTGGCTAACTATGGCTACACCTTC. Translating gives CASRTGVANYGYTF.

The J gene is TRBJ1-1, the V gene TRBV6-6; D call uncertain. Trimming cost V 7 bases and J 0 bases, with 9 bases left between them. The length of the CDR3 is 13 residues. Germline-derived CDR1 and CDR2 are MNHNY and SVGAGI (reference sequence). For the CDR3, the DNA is TGTGCCAGCAAATCTTCGGTGAACACTGAAGCTTTCTTT. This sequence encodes CASKSSVNTEAFF.

This CDR3 is CASSWGLLREAYNEQFF. As DNA, the CDR3 is TGTGCCAGCAGCTGGGGGTTGCTGCGGGAGGCCTACAATGAGCAGTTCTTC. V usage is TRBV7-2 and J usage is TRBJ2-1; TRBD2 matches at 8 bases. From germline, CDR1 is SGHTA and CDR2 FQGNSA. After removal of 4 bases from V and 2 bases from J, the junction contained 10 bases not matched to a gene. The CDR3 is 17 residues long.

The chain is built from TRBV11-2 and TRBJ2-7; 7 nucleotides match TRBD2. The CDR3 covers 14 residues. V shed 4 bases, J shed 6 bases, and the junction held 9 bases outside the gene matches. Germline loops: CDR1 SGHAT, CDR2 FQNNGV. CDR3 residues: CASSSLREWGEQYF. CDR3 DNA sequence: TGTGCCAGCAGCTCCCTGCGGGAGTGGGGCGAGCAGTACTTC. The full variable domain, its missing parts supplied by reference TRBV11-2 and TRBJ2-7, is EAGVAQSPRYKIIEKRQSVAFWCNPISGHATLYWYQQILGQGPKLLIQFQNNGVVDDSQLPKDRFSAERLKGVDSTLKIQPAKLEDSAVYLCASSSLREWGEQYFGPGTRLTVT.

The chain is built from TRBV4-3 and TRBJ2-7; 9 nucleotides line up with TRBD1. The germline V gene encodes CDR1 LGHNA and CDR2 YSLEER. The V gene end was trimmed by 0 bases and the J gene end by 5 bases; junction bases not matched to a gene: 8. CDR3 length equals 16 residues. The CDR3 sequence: CASSQDLGTGLNEQYF. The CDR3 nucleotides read TGCGCCAGCAGCCAAGATCTAGGGACAGGGTTGAACGAGCAGTACTTC.

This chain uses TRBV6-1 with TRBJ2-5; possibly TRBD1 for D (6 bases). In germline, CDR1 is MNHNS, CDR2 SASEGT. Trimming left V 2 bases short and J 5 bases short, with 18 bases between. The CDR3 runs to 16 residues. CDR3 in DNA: TGTGCCAGCAGTGAAAGATCGGCAGGGGCCCGGGAGACCCAGTACTTC. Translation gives CASSERSAGARETQYF.

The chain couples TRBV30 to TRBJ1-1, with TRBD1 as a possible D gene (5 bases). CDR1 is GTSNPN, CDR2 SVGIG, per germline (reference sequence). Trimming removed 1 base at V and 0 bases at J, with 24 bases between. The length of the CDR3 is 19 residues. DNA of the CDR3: TGTGCCTGGAGTGGAGTCGCTCAGGGCTTGGGGAGAATGAACACTGAAGCTTTCTTT. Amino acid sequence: CAWSGVAQGLGRMNTEAFF.

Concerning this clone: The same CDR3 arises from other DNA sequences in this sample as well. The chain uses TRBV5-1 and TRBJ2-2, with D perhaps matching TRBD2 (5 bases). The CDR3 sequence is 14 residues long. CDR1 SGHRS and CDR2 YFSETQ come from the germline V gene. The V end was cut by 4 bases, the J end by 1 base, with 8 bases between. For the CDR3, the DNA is TGCGCCAGCAGCCAAGGACTGAACACCGGGGAGCTGTTTTTT. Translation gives CASSQGLNTGELFF.

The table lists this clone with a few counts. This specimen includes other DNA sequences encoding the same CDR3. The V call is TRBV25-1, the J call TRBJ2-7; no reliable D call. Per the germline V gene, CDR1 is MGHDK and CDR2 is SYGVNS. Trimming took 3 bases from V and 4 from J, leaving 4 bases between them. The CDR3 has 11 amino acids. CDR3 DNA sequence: TGTGCCAGCAGTGAGGGGTACGAGCAGTACTTC. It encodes CASSEGYEQYF.

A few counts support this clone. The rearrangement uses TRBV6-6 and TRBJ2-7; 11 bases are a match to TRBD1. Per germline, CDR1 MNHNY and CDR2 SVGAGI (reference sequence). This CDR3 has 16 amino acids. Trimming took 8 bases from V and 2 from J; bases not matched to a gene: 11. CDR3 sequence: CASSYPGQGGPYEQYF. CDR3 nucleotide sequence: TGTGCCAGCTCCTATCCGGGACAGGGGGGTCCCTACGAGCAGTACTTC.

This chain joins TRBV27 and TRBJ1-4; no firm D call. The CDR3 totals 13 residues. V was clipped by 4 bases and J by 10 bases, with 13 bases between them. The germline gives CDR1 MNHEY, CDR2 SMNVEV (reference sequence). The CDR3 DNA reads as TGTGCCAGCAGTTCCGCAATCGAGGGAAAACTGTTTTTT. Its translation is CASSSAIEGKLFF.

The chain's CDR3 is CASSLVGRGEDTQYF. CDR3 DNA: TGCGCCAGCAGCTTGGTTGGCAGGGGAGAAGATACGCAGTATTTT. The chain recombines TRBV5-1 with TRBJ2-3, with D possibly being TRBD1 (6 bases). Germline CDR1 SGHRS, CDR2 YFSETQ. CDR3 length: 15 amino acids. Trimming shortened V by 0 bases and J by 5 bases, and 13 bases separated the two germline ends.

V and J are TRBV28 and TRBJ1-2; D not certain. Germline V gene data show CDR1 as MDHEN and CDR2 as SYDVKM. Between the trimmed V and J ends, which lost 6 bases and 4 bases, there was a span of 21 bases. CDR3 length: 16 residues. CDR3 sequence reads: CASSIPGPSELYGYTF. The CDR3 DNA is TGTGCCAGCAGCATCCCGGGCCCTTCCGAGCTCTATGGCTACACCTTC.

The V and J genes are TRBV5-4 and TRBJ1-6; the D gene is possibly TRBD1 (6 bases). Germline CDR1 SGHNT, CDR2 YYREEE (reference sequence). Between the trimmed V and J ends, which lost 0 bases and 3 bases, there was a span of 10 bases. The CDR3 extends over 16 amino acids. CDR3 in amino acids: CASSLEGGNYNSPLHF. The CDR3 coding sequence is TGTGCCAGCAGCTTGGAGGGGGGGAACTATAATTCACCCCTCCACTTT.

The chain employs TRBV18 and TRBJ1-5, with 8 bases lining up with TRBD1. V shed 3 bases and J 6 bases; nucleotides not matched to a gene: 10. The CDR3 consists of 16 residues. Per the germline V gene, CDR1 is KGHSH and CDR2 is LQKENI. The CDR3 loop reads CASSPAGQGQRQPQHF. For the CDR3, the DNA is TGTGCCAGCTCACCTGCCGGACAGGGACAGCGTCAGCCCCAGCATTTT. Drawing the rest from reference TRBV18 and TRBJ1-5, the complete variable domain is NAGVMQNPRHLVRRRGQEARLRCSPMKGHSHVYWYRQLPEEGLKFMVYLQKENIIDESGMPKERFSAEFPKEGPSILRIQQVVRGDSAAYFCASSPAGQGQRQPQHFGDGTRLSIL.

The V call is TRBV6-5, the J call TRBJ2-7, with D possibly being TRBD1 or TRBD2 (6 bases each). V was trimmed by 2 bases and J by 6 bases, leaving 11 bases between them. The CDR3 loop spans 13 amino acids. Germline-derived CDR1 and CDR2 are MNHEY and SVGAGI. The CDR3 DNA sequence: TGTGCCAGCAGTTACCAACAGGGACTCGAGCAGTACTTC. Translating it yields CASSYQQGLEQYF.

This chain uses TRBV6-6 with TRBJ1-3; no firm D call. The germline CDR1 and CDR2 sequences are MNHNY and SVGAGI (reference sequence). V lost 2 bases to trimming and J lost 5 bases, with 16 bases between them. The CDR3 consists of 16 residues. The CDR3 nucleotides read TGTGCCAGCAGTTACCAGGAGGGCCGAAAAAGAAACACCATATATTTT. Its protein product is CASSYQEGRKRNTIYF.

CDR3 DNA: TGCAGCGGTGGCTTAGGGGCCCTCACTCAAGAGACCCAGTACTTC. This codes for CSGGLGALTQETQYF. The gene calls are TRBV29-1 and TRBJ2-5; weak D call: TRBD1 (5 bases). Germline loops: CDR1 SQVTM, CDR2 ANQGSEA. V was clipped by 7 bases and J by 2 bases, with 20 bases between them. The CDR3 consists of 15 residues.

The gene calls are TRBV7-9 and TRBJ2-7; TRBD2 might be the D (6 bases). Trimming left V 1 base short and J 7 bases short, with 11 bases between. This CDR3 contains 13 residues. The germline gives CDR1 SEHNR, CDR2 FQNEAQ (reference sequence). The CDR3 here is CASSLEAGREQYF. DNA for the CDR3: TGTGCCAGCAGCTTAGAGGCAGGGAGGGAGCAGTACTTC. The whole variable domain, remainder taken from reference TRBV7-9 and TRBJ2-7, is DTGVSQNPRHKITKRGQNVTFRCDPISEHNRLYWYRQTLGQGPEFLTYFQNEAQLEKSRLLSDRFSAERPKGSFSTLEIQRTEQGDSAMYLCASSLEAGREQYFGPGTRLTVT.

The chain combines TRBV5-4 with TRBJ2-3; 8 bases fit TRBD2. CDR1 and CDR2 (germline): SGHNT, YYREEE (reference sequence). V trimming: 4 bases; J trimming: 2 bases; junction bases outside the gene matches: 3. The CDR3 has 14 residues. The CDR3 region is CASSTGGATDTQYF. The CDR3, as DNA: TGTGCCAGCAGCACCGGGGGGGCCACAGATACGCAGTATTTT.

The CDR3, as DNA: TGTGCCAGCAGCTTAGAAGTCAGTCCGTCCTACGAGCAGTACTTC. It specifies CASSLEVSPSYEQYF. The chain employs TRBV7-2 and TRBJ2-7; the D is unclear. There are 15 residues in the CDR3. V lost 1 base and J 1 base, leaving 11 bases between the germline ends. Germline V lookup: CDR1 SGHTA, CDR2 FQGNSA. The complete variable domain, with remaining parts taken from reference TRBV7-2 and TRBJ2-7, reads GAGVSQSPSNKVTEKGKDVELRCDPISGHTALYWYRQSLGQGLEFLIYFQGNSAPDKSGLPSDRFSAERTGGSVSTLTIQRTQQEDSAVYLCASSLEVSPSYEQYFGPGTRLTVT.

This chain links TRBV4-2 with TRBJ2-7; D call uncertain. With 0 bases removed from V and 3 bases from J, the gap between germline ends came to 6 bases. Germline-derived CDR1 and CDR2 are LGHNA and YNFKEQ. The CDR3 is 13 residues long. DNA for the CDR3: TGTGCCAGCAGCCAAGAAGGAAGCTACGAGCAGTACTTC. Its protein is CASSQEGSYEQYF.

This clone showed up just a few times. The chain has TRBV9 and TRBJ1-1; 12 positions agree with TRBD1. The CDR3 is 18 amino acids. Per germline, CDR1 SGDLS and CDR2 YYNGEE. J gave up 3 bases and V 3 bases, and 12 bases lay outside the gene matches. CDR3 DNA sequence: TGTGCCAGCAGCGCTTACGGGACAGGGGGCGCAAGGGACACTGAAGCTTTCTTT. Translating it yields CASSAYGTGGARDTEAFF.